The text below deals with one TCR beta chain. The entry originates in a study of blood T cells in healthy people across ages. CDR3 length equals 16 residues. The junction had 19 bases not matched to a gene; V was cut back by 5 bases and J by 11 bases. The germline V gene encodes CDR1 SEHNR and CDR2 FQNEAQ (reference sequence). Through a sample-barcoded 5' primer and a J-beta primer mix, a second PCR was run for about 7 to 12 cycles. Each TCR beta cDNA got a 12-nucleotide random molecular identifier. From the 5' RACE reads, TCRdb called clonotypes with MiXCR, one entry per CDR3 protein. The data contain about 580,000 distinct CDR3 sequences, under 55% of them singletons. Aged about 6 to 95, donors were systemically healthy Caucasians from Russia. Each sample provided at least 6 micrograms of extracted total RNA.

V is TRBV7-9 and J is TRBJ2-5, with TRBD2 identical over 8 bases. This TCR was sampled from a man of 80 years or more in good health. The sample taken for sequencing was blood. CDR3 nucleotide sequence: TGTGCCAGCAGCCCCAGGGCACGAGCGGGAGTGTCTAAGCAGTACTTC. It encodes CASSPRARAGVSKQYF.